A selection of T cell receptor beta chains follows, all from one sample in a study of shared clonotypes between healthy human individuals. TCRdb keeps only in-frame clones here, not all; method: immunoSEQ multiplex PCR. Here the sample spans about 600,000 clones, around 97% being singletons. The sequenced sample was naive CD4+ T cells sorted from blood. Source of these receptors: a woman in her thirties in good health. Both conserved end residues are trimmed from each CDR3. Each record gives: clone size, V gene, CDR3 protein. Clone size is stated in some rows and not others, as once, few, many or a class when expanded.

NA,TRBV4-1,ASSGQSGRALADTQY
NA,TRBV6-5,ASTPRTGSNQPQH
NA,TRBV10-2,ASSERRLAGVLRLPSYEQY
NA,TRBV5-1,ASSLGTSVYNEQF
NA,TRBV27,ASRGTAEAF
NA,TRBV28,ASSLFQGNYGYT
NA,TRBV2,ASRHRELGYEQY
NA,TRBV27,ASSPGLAGVGSGETQY
NA,TRBV14,ASSQRRGYGYT
NA,TRBV6-1,ASSEAEKSSYNEQF
once,TRBV20-1,SARTNNEQF
NA,TRBV11-2,ASSLGEIGDQETQY
NA,TRBV5-1,ASSFNGELENIQY
NA,TRBV28,ASSPRQSHQPQH
NA,TRBV27,ASSPRGDRVANYGYT
NA,TRBV9,ASSVGSISYNEQF
NA,TRBV28,ASSFQNAGNQPQH
NA,TRBV28,ASRWAGGTVQPQH
NA,TRBV6-4,ASSDRGGSPLH
NA,TRBV18,ASSPGDGDEQY
NA,TRBV28,ASRQKGGKVRGMGGYT
NA,TRBV11-3,ASSSPKDGSTDTQY
NA,TRBV4-2,ASSQEWGQPQH
NA,TRBV10-3,AISGGGGNTEAF
NA,TRBV7-2,ASSLASGTGSYEQY
NA,TRBV1,TSSPGGGVGNNEQF
once,TRBV5-4,ASSPGGRGPYEQY
NA,TRBV5-4,ASSLAGAGTSYEQY
once,TRBV2,ASSTGLSGNTIY
NA,TRBV4-1,ASSQPMAGSYEQY
NA,TRBV5-8,ASRPGTGADNQPQH
NA,TRBV27,ASSLLQNTEAF
NA,TRBV28,ASTFGGQGASEQY
NA,TRBV19,ASSIATDRGSYGYT
NA,TRBV5-1,ASSSTAGGVAEQF
NA,TRBV28,ASSSNGARGYT
NA,TRBV6-5,ASSYSGEKLF
NA,TRBV29-1,SVEWPAAYNEQF
NA,TRBV11-2,ASSLAGVYNEQF
NA,TRBV5-6,ASSPLGRDTGELF
NA,TRBV5-6,ASSLGQNKAF
NA,TRBV4-1,ASSQDQGNQPQH
once,TRBV6-4,ASSDSGESTDTQY
NA,TRBV7-9,ASSPPASLY
NA,TRBV5-1,ASSFAGNTEAF